A single sample is the source of the 5 T cell receptor beta chains below, sequenced in a study of blood T cell repertoires in COVID-19. The method was immunoSEQ multiplex PCR; TCRdb's version includes in-frame clones alone and lacks a portion of them. The sample lists 110,000 or so clones, around 87% seen once, with less than 2.5% in the top ten. Sequenced material: peripheral blood. The receptors were sampled from a woman between 45 and 65 years old with acute or convalescent COVID-19.

This chain joins TRBV11-3 and TRBJ2-7; 9 bases are shared with TRBD1. CDR1 SGHNT and CDR2 YENEEA come from the germline V gene. This CDR3 has 15 amino acids. The trim removed 3 bases at V and 6 bases at J, leaving 9 bases unmatched. CDR3 nucleotides: TGTGCCAGCAGCTTCGTTCACAGGGGGCACGGCGAGCAGTACTTC. Its protein product is CASSFVHRGHGEQYF.

V is TRBV4-1 and J is TRBJ1-2; 7 bases are shared with TRBD1. CDR1 MGHRA and CDR2 YSYEKL come from the germline V gene. The CDR3 sequence is 14 residues long. V was pared by 0 bases and J by 4 bases, with 2 bases of the junction left unmatched. CDR3 amino acids: CASSQEGQSYGYTF. CDR3 nucleotide sequence: TGCGCCAGCAGCCAAGAGGGACAGAGCTATGGCTACACCTTC.

This chain uses TRBV4-1 with TRBJ2-7, with D tentatively TRBD1 (6 bases). In germline, CDR1 is MGHRA, CDR2 YSYEKL. This CDR3 comprises 15 residues. V lost 1 base to trimming and J lost 3 bases, with 13 bases between them. CDR3 in amino acids: CASSQGYRENYEQYF. CDR3 coding DNA: TGCGCCAGCAGCCAAGGGTACAGGGAAAACTACGAGCAGTACTTC.

The CDR3 nucleotides are TGTGCCAGTCGCTCCGGGACAGGGGGGGTAAGGGAGCAGTACTTC. Its protein is CASRSGTGGVREQYF. The chain links TRBV19 to TRBJ2-7; the match to TRBD1 covers 11 bases. Germline CDR1 is LNHDA and CDR2 is SQIVND (reference sequence). The ends lost 8 bases at V and 7 bases at J; junction bases unmatched: 13. The CDR3 runs to 15 residues.

V is TRBV11-2 and J is TRBJ2-2, with a tentative D call TRBD1 (6 bases). The CDR3 runs 13 residues. The germline V gene has CDR1 SGHAT and CDR2 FQNNGV. Trimming removed 5 bases from V and 5 bases from J, with 9 bases in between. CDR3 sequence: CASSPQGTGELFF. CDR3 nucleotides: TGTGCCAGCAGCCCCCAGGGGACCGGGGAGCTGTTTTTT.